Below, 6 T cell receptor beta chains from the same sample are listed, as sequenced in a study of shared clonotypes between healthy human individuals. TCRdb keeps only in-frame clones here, not all; method: immunoSEQ multiplex PCR. The data contain 1,500,000 or so clones, over 95% of them seen just once; the ten biggest clones take up approximately 1.2%. Sample: naive CD4+ T cells sorted from blood. Subset given: CD45RA+ positively selected. The receptors shown here come from a man aged 30 to 39 in good health.

The chain recombines TRBV5-4 with TRBJ2-7; 7 positions agree with TRBD1. This CDR3 comprises 15 residues. V shed 4 bases and J 0 bases; nucleotides not matched to a gene: 7. The germline CDR1 and CDR2 sequences are SGHNT and YYREEE (reference sequence). In nucleotides, the CDR3 is TGTGCCAGCAGCCTAGGGGACAGTTACTCCTACGAGCAGTACTTC. Its translation is CASSLGDSYSYEQYF.

This chain connects TRBV9 to TRBJ2-1; the D gene is possibly TRBD2 (5 bases). Trimming pared 1 base from V and 7 bases from J, leaving 15 bases between. Germline CDR1 SGDLS, CDR2 YYNGEE. The CDR3 length is 15 residues. The CDR3 DNA follows: TGTGCCAGCAGCGTATTGTTGACTAACCAAAATGAGCAGTTCTTC. It specifies CASSVLLTNQNEQFF.

About this clone: The sample holds other DNA sequences that translate to the same CDR3. The V gene is TRBV18, the J gene TRBJ1-4; D remains unclear. With 3 bases removed from V and 2 bases from J, the gap between germline ends came to 7 bases. CDR1 KGHSH and CDR2 LQKENI come from the germline V gene. CDR3 size: 14 residues. The CDR3 DNA follows: TGTGCCAGCTCACCGCGGGGTACTAATGAAAAACTGTTTTTT. Protein product: CASSPRGTNEKLFF.

The chain links TRBV5-5 to TRBJ2-1, with D hard to call. The CDR3 covers 15 residues. Trimming removed 3 bases from V and 0 bases from J, with 10 bases in between. Germline-derived CDR1 and CDR2 are SGHKS and YYEKEE (reference sequence). The CDR3 DNA follows: TGTGCCAGCAGCTACGGGCCCTCCTCCTACAATGAGCAGTTCTTC. Amino acids: CASSYGPSSYNEQFF.

This chain uses TRBV4-3 with TRBJ1-3; possible D gene TRBD1, 5 bases. The CDR3 extends over 18 amino acids. Deletions cut 0 bases from V and 0 bases from J, with 15 bases between. Germline V gene sequence: CDR1 LGHNA, CDR2 YSLEER. In nucleotides, the CDR3 is TGCGCCAGCAGCCAAGAAAACCGAGGGGTTTACTCTGGAAACACCATATATTTT. Translating it yields CASSQENRGVYSGNTIYF.

This clone occurred a few times. The sample carries other DNA sequences with the same CDR3. For the CDR3, the DNA is TGTGCCAGCAGCTTAAGGGATCAGCCCCAGCATTTT. Translation: CASSLRDQPQHF. The rearrangement joins TRBV7-9 to TRBJ1-5; no reliable D call. V dropped 2 bases and J dropped 5 bases, with 4 bases sitting between them. CDR1 is SEHNR and CDR2 is FQNEAQ in the germline V gene (reference sequence). There are 12 residues in the CDR3.